The clone carrying this T cell receptor beta chain was seen at least ten times. Its antigen is not identified. Making use of molecular barcodes, quantitative 5'-RACE generated TCR beta libraries. TCRdb ran MiXCR on the 5' RACE reads and lists one entry per CDR3 protein. The data hold 450,000 to 550,000 distinct CDR3 sequences, with roughly 5.3% observed a single time. This sample is part of a study of CD8 T cells in ankylosing spondylitis. The V end was cut by 1 base, the J end by 6 bases, with 16 bases between. CDR1 and CDR2 (germline): SGHVS, FQNEAQ. The CDR3 loop spans 15 amino acids. Study conclusions and caveats: A subset of motif variants has previously been described in the synovial fluid and blood of reactive arthritis. The study identified a TCR beta motif of about eight highly homologous variants that appeared characteristic of ankylosing spondylitis blood. CD8+ cells made up the disease-linked clones, which were relatively rare in peripheral blood.

This TCR was sampled from a male donor with ankylosing spondylitis. Input material: blood, either unsorted or a sorted T cell fraction (not recorded which). The genes are TRBV7-8 and TRBJ2-7; D perhaps matches TRBD1 (6 bases). The CDR3 nucleotides read TGTGCCAGCAGCTTAGTTGGGGGCCTAAGGGGCGAGCAGTACTTC. Protein: CASSLVGGLRGEQYF.